One and the same sample provided the 5 T cell receptor beta chains below, sequenced in a study of OX40 agonist ivuxolimab in advanced cancers. Data came from immunoSEQ multiplex PCR; TCRdb stores just in-frame clones and leaves some out. Of around 80,000 clones listed, about 87% are singletons. Sequences were derived from CD4+ or CD8+ T cells sorted from blood, sampled in a trial of the OX40 agonist ivuxolimab. Source of these receptors: an adult with an advanced solid tumor such as melanoma, head and neck, liver or kidney cancer.

V gene TRBV19 combines with J gene TRBJ1-2; 7 nucleotides align to TRBD1. The CDR3 runs to 14 residues. CDR1 and CDR2 from the germline V gene are LNHDA and SQIVND (reference sequence). The junction had 8 bases not matched to a gene; V was cut back by 3 bases and J by 7 bases. For the CDR3, the DNA is TGTGCCAGTAGTATGAACAAGGGGGCTTCTGGCTACACCTTC. This translates into CASSMNKGASGYTF.

The chain is built from TRBV5-1 and TRBJ2-3; D unclear. Trimming shortened V by 2 bases and J by 4 bases, and 11 bases separated the two germline ends. CDR1 is SGHRS, CDR2 YFSETQ, per germline. There are 14 residues in the CDR3. The CDR3 here is CASSLTSQPDTQYF. The CDR3 bases are TGCGCCAGCAGCTTAACCAGCCAGCCAGATACGCAGTATTTT.

The rearrangement links TRBV29-1 to TRBJ1-1; D is unclear. The germline V gene has CDR1 SQVTM and CDR2 ANQGSEA. The length of the CDR3 is 11 residues. CDR3 in amino acids: CSAIGNTEAFF. The CDR3, as DNA: TGCAGTGCAATCGGGAACACTGAAGCTTTCTTT.

The V and J genes are TRBV18 and TRBJ1-4, with TRBD1 as a possible D gene (5 bases). V dropped 1 base and J dropped 7 bases, with 10 bases sitting between them. The germline CDR1 and CDR2 sequences are KGHSH and LQKENI. The CDR3 is made up of 14 amino acids. Here the CDR3 DNA reads TGTGCCAGCTCACCACAAAGGACACTTGAAAAACTGTTTTTT. Translated: CASSPQRTLEKLFF.

V is TRBV19 and J is TRBJ1-5, with TRBD1 as a possible D gene (6 bases). Germline V gene sequence: CDR1 LNHDA, CDR2 SQIVND (reference sequence). The CDR3 consists of 15 residues. Trimming removed 8 bases at V and 2 bases at J, with 16 bases between. CDR3 nucleotide sequence: TGTGCCAGTGCGAGGGGGGCGAATGGCAATCAGCCCCAGCATTTT. Its translation: CASARGANGNQPQHF.